The source of this T cell receptor beta chain is a study of cytomegalovirus exposure and HLA in healthy donors (dated by TCRdb to the late 2010s). About the full investigation: According to an earlier analysis of a few hundred of the donors, about 180 million T cells yielded 117 million unique TCR beta sequences and around 300 Gb of sequence data. Approximately 300 gigabases of sequencing data and approximately 85 million unique TCR sequences were included in an early release covering about 700 HLA-typed donors. Among the approximately 430 genotyped donors, more than 70% belonged to the genetic ancestry cluster associated with self-reported Caucasian donors. The study aimed to test whether signatures of past pathogen exposure could be identified by cataloging public T cell receptors. The study used immunosequencing to profile the T cell repertoires of approximately 650 subjects and linked those repertoires to cytomegalovirus serostatus. Besides the first cohort of 500 to 700 subjects, a separate validation cohort made up of some 110 different subjects was used. High-throughput TCR immunosequencing, statistical association of individual TCRs with disease status, and machine learning were combined to predict cytomegalovirus infection status. A later analysis re-analyzed previously published TCR beta repertoires from 500 to 700 donors and added high-resolution HLA genotyping to study TCR occurrence patterns. In the later analysis, no new phenotypic data were used to find candidate immune exposures; instead, reliance was placed on TCR beta sequences and their occurrence across donors. An earlier analysis of approximately 630 of the donors applied high-throughput TCR beta sequencing to assess whether each TCR beta V gene segment acted as functional or pseudogenic. Donor age, sex, ethnicity and CMV serostatus were compiled together with the repertoire data. Genome-wide SNP genotypes for about 60% of the roughly 700 donors were used in a later genetic analysis, which treated that subset as a discovery cohort. Every discovery cohort repertoire had been produced on one sequencing platform. HLA typing included class I and class II loci at four-digit resolution. The number of typed donors differed by locus: about 629-630 for A, B, C, DRB1 and DQB1; approximately 540 for DQA1; around 610 for DPA1; and 400 to 480 for DPB1. Four or five DR-DQ haplotypes were handled as single units for association and clustering because linkage in the cohort was strong. On average, roughly 250,000 unique TCR beta nucleotide sequences were sequenced per donor among a few hundred genotyped donors of the cohort, with roughly 19% of those sequences being non-productive. The paper as a whole reports these results and caveats: Most TCR sequences were seen in very few donors, while some public TCRs were found in many individuals. According to the authors, the approach could potentially be generalized to other disease states and immunological phenotypes. This cohort had only TCR beta chains sequenced, and the lack of alpha or paired-chain data limited which features could be detected. Roughly uniform sequencing depth across donors was assumed in presence/absence analyses, although this assumption may not hold. In a later analysis, HLA-associated TCR beta chains showed more clonal expansion and lower generation probabilities than non-associated chains that were equally common. A cluster of highly shared sequence variants was judged likely to represent a technical artifact of the sequencing pipeline. A further reported finding was that TCR beta sequences accurately predicted the HLA-A and HLA-B alleles for most subjects in the first cohort. Immune exposure information for the cohort was limited to CMV serostatus. Three of the identified cytomegalovirus-associated TCR beta chains were confirmed in vitro to be specific for cytomegalovirus antigens. In both the original and validation cohorts, the classifier was reported to diagnose cytomegalovirus status with high specificity and sensitivity. HLA typing was unavailable for some donors at each locus, so association tests used only the typed subset. The study listed 150 to 200 TCR beta chains as associated with cytomegalovirus. Several of the top co-occurrence clusters appeared to be linked to parvovirus B19, influenza, CMV and Epstein-Barr virus, according to a later analysis. A later genetic analysis reported fewer N-insertions in productive TCRs among donors in an Asian-associated ancestry cluster than the roughly 650-donor mean. An association between a missense DCLRE1C variant and V-gene and J-gene trimming of TCR beta chains was found in a later genetic analysis and replicated in an independent cohort. Because counts were too low, approximately 15 rarely observed V segments, including chromosome 9 orphons, were excluded from the earlier analysis of 587 of the donors. Broadly in line with IMGT annotations, most TCR beta V segments showed up in productive rearrangements about 90% or about 30% of the time in an earlier analysis of 587 of the donors. In a later analysis, 16,951 TCR beta sequences were associated with specific HLA alleles at a false discovery rate of 0.05. Linkage disequilibrium might explain the correlated functional status among segregating V segments, but an unknown experimental factor could not be ruled out. The 87-base-pair reads could not distinguish some IMGT-functional V segments, including TRBV6-2 and TRBV6-3, so those segments were excluded. Most CMV-associated TCR beta chains appeared to be HLA-restricted in a later analysis, and the HLA associations seemed to be driven largely by CMV exposure. When HLA alleles, especially DR and DQ, strongly co-occurred, TCR associations were difficult to assign to individual alleles. In a later analysis, TCR association rates were found to vary across HLA loci, with the most associated TCRs seen for DRB1 alleles and the fewest for HLA-C alleles.

Libraries were constructed by the immunoSEQ multiplex PCR assay. For the multiplex PCR, a mixture combining 60 forward primers for TCR Vbeta segments and 13 reverse primers for TCR Jbeta segments was used. Amplification of the CDR3 region of rearranged TCR beta genes was performed with a multiplex PCR assay on genomic DNA. The amplified TCR beta libraries were sequenced on the Illumina HiSeq System as 87-base-pair reads. For the original study's pipeline: In a later analysis, some 80 million unique TCR beta chains were counted across the approximately 620 repertoires, and approximately 11 million of these chains were shared by at least two donors. To remove PCR and sequencing errors, raw reads were error-corrected and collapsed into unique sequences using a nearest-neighbor algorithm that merged closely related sequences. Alignment of CDR3 sequences to IMGT reference sequences was used to assign V, D and J gene segments. For a sequence to be retained, a match of at least six nucleotides was required to both a V gene segment and a J gene segment. A rearrangement counted as productive if the CDR3 had no stop codons and remained in frame with V and J, and every other rearrangement counted as non-productive. CDR3 was defined according to IMGT convention as the region running from the second conserved V-encoded cysteine to the conserved J-encoded phenylalanine. The earlier analysis of some 550 of the donors excluded any sequence lacking an unambiguous match to a single V gene segment. An earlier analysis of 587 of the donors called V segments functional above 56.7% productive rearrangements and segregating when the between-donor standard deviation exceeded 5%. A statistical classification framework was built for diagnosing cytomegalovirus status from the catalog of TCR beta chain sequences. A later analysis assigned V and J genes by comparing TCR nucleotide sequences with IMGT/GENE-DB human TR gene sequences. In a later analysis, CDR3 sequences and most-parsimonious VDJ recombination scenarios were assigned using the TCRdist pipeline. In a later analysis, every TCR beta chain was defined by the combination of its CDR3 amino acid sequence and its V-gene family, and reads without a unique V-gene family were dropped. As a way to deal with suspected cross-contamination and a sequencing artifact, a later analysis dropped more than 500 nucleotide sequences that were highly shared and had low generation probability. In a later analysis, a clonal expansion index for each public chain was calculated from normalized within-repertoire ranks of inferred template counts. A later analysis computed generation probabilities with a VDJ recombination model fitted to out-of-frame rearrangements, and checked the results against IGoR. A later analysis scored TCR-TCR, TCR-HLA and TCR-CMV co-occurrence with hypergeometric tests, applying a repertoire-size bias correction to TCR pairs. False discovery rates were estimated in a later analysis by permuting HLA or CMV assignments 20 times. In a later analysis, co-occurring TCRs were grouped using DBSCAN, with TCRdist sequence similarity added in when clustering inside HLA-allele-positive subsets. Repertoires with fewer than 30,000 or more than 120,000 public chains were left out of co-occurrence clustering, as were about five repertoires with anomalous nucleotide sharing. TCRdb holds this immuneACCESS table with in-frame rearrangements only. Some clones are missing; in checked studies, unresolved V genes explain under half, and the rest has no known cause. The DNA gave D and trimming, while V, J and clone size come from that table. In all, the sample holds roughly 160,000 clones, and about 72% of those were seen once. The biggest ten clones account for 3% to 4.5% of the sample.

The cohort comprised around 690 healthy bone marrow donors. At the time of sampling, every cohort member was nominally healthy, though immune exposures that went unrecorded were likely present. The donor tested CMV seropositive and was one of the 289 seropositive cohort members. A peripheral blood sample was provided by each donor, and peripheral blood mononuclear cells were used for TCR beta sequencing. The Qiagen DNeasy Blood Extraction Kit was used to extract genomic DNA from the blood cell samples. The germline V gene (reference sequence) yields MNHEY for CDR1 and SMNVEV for CDR2. From its cysteine to its phenylalanine, the CDR3 spans 14 amino acids. The DNA shown is the 42-base CDR3, in frame from base 1. Cut back by 5 bases and 2 bases, the V and J ends lie 10 bases apart. This clone was detected only once. The specificity of this receptor is unknown. Per-base quality was not reported, and no clone a single base away is much larger than it.

This sequence originates from a man in his thirties or forties in good health and CMV-seropositive. Sample: PBMCs. The chain links TRBV27 with TRBJ2-1; D gene: possibly TRBD2, on 6 matching bases. Read as DNA, the sequence is TGTGCCAGCAGTGCGGGGTTAACCTACAATGAGCAGTTCTTC. It is translated as CASSAGLTYNEQFF.